A few counts support the clone carrying this TCR beta chain. The PCR employed 60 Vbeta primers together with 13 Jbeta primers. The table came from immunoSEQ multiplex PCR; TCRdb's copy has only in-frame clones and leaves some out. The sample has about 94,000 clones, over 50% seen once; the top ten hold 3.5% to 4.5%. This sample stems from a study of cytomegalovirus exposure and HLA in healthy donors. Germline V CDR1 and CDR2: SGDLS, YYNGEE. This CDR3 spans 16 amino acids. V was clipped by 2 bases and J by 6 bases; unmatched bases: 6. The rearrangement joins TRBV9 to TRBJ2-2; 11 nucleotides agree with TRBD2. The origin of this receptor is a young man in good health and CMV-seronegative. The sequenced material came from PBMCs. CDR3 in DNA: TGTGCCAGCAGCGTTAATAGCGGGGGGGCCCCCGGGGAGCTGTTTTTT. It codes for CASSVNSGGAPGELFF.